The present entry profiles one T cell receptor beta chain with its context. Measured with immunoSEQ multiplex PCR; TCRdb has only the in-frame clones, and not every one. The table includes around 110,000 clones, about 88% detected once. This sample was taken from a study of control samples from healthy donors and cancer patients. CDR3 length: 14 amino acids. V was clipped by 2 bases and J by 6 bases, with 12 bases between them. Germline CDR1 MNHEY, CDR2 SVGEGT. Specimen: blood. The clonotype originates from a woman in her seventies in good health. The chain couples TRBV6-2 or TRBV6-3 to TRBJ2-3; TRBD2 is a possible D gene (7 bases). As DNA, the CDR3 is TGTGCCAGCAGTTACGTCGGGGGGCGGGATACGCAGTATTTT. Translated: CASSYVGGRDTQYF.